Presented here are 22 T cell receptor beta chains from one specimen sequenced in a study of T cell repertoires in aging, cancer and after chemotherapy. Rearranged V-D-J TRB sequences were amplified with a mixed TRB-A/B primer pool. Each CDR3 protein is one row after TCRdb ran MiXCR on the multiplex PCR reads. There are 15,000 to 20,000 distinct CDR3 sequences in the sample; roughly 35% occur only once, and approximately 17% lies in the top ten. Amplification of TCR beta used genomic DNA extracted from peripheral blood. Source material: blood. Receptors were obtained from a human donor with a solid tumor.

In nucleotides, the CDR3 is TGTGCCAGCAGCCCGACGGACGGGAGGGCGCCTGAGCAGTTCTTC. Its protein is CASSPTDGRAPEQFF. The chain couples TRBV5-5 to TRBJ2-1; TRBD2 matches 8 bases. The germline V gene encodes CDR1 SGHKS and CDR2 YYEKEE (reference sequence). The CDR3 runs 15 residues. Trimming took 4 bases from V and 9 from J; bases not matched to a gene: 12.

A single count supports this clonotype. The rearrangement links TRBV5-6 to TRBJ2-1, with D perhaps TRBD2 (5 bases). Germline values: CDR1 SGHDT, CDR2 YYEEEE. V was clipped by 5 bases and J by 5 bases, with 8 bases between them. The CDR3 covers 12 residues. In nucleotides, the CDR3 is TGTGCCAGCAGTCGGGGTAACAATGAGCAGTTCTTC. Translated, it gives CASSRGNNEQFF.

This chain links TRBV12-3 or TRBV12-4 with TRBJ2-7, with 9 bases lining up with TRBD1. The trim removed 6 bases at V and 3 bases at J, leaving 6 bases unmatched. The CDR3 covers 14 residues. The CDR3 loop is CASRKGQGYYEQYF. CDR3 sequence (DNA): TGTGCCAGCAGAAAAGGACAGGGGTACTACGAGCAGTACTTC.

This clonotype was detected only a few times. The gene calls are TRBV7-6 and TRBJ2-1, with TRBD1 identical over 7 bases. The CDR3 runs to 16 residues. In germline, CDR1 is SGHVS, CDR2 FNYEAQ. V shed 2 bases and J 1 base; nucleotides not matched to a gene: 5. The CDR3 reads CASSLRPGGSYNEQFF. For the CDR3, the DNA is TGTGCCAGCAGCTTAAGGCCAGGGGGTTCCTACAATGAGCAGTTCTTC.

The rearrangement joins TRBV27 to TRBJ2-1; 10 bases are a match to TRBD2. The CDR3 sequence is 15 residues long. In germline, CDR1 is MNHEY, CDR2 SMNVEV (reference sequence). V lost 6 bases and J lost 6; bases outside the gene matches: 8. The CDR3 loop reads CASRDTSGEGNEQFF. The CDR3 DNA reads TGTGCCAGCAGAGACACTAGCGGGGAGGGCAATGAGCAGTTCTTC.

The chain combines TRBV5-5 with TRBJ1-2; a possible D gene is TRBD1 (6 bases). In germline, CDR1 is SGHKS, CDR2 YYEKEE (reference sequence). Trimming removed 0 bases from V and 4 bases from J, with 10 bases in between. The CDR3 sequence is 14 residues long. CDR3 residues: CASSLVQGSYGYTF. Written as DNA, the CDR3 is TGTGCCAGCAGCTTGGTACAGGGTAGCTATGGCTACACCTTC.

This clonotype was counted between two and nine times. The chain uses TRBV18 and TRBJ2-1; the D gene is possibly TRBD2 (7 bases). Germline CDR1 and CDR2: KGHSH and LQKENI. CDR3 length: 20 amino acids. Trimming removed 4 bases at V and 0 bases at J, with 25 bases between. Here the CDR3 DNA reads TGTGCCAGCTCACACACAGGGCTAGCGGATTCTATGAGCTCCTACAATGAGCAGTTCTTC. Protein: CASSHTGLADSMSSYNEQFF.

This clonotype was seen only a few times. The chain carries TRBV5-6 and TRBJ1-6; 12 bases are a match to TRBD1. CDR3 length equals 16 residues. Germline-derived CDR1 and CDR2 are SGHDT and YYEEEE. V shed 4 bases and J 7 bases; nucleotides not matched to a gene: 6. In DNA, the CDR3 is TGTGCCAGCAGCGGAGGGACAGGGGGCGGGAATTCACCCCTCCACTTT. Its translation: CASSGGTGGGNSPLHF.

This clonotype is medium-sized in the sample. V usage is TRBV19 and J usage is TRBJ2-2, with D possibly TRBD2 on 6 matching bases. This CDR3 has 12 amino acids. The ends were cut back, 10 bases at V and 5 bases at J, with 11 bases in the middle. Germline lookup yields CDR1 LNHDA and CDR2 SQIVND (reference sequence). The CDR3 DNA reads TGTGCCATCAGGAGGGAAACCGGGGAGCTGTTTTTT. The encoded protein is CAIRRETGELFF.

The rearrangement uses TRBV5-1 and TRBJ2-7; 7 positions match TRBD2. J was trimmed by 2 bases and V by 0 bases; bases with no gene match: 8. From germline, CDR1 is SGHRS and CDR2 YFSETQ. The CDR3 covers 16 residues. Here the CDR3 reads CASSLGPLGGTYEQYF. The CDR3 nucleotides are TGCGCCAGCAGCTTGGGCCCTTTGGGGGGGACCTACGAGCAGTACTTC.

This chain links TRBV5-6 with TRBJ1-2, with D hard to call. Germline V gene lookup returns CDR1 SGHDT and CDR2 YYEEEE. The length of the CDR3 is 14 residues. Trimming took 0 bases from V and 6 from J, leaving 12 bases between them. The CDR3 spells CASSLVSGSDGYTF. The CDR3 region has the DNA TGTGCCAGCAGCTTGGTCAGTGGGAGTGATGGCTACACCTTC.

This sequence joins TRBV5-1 and TRBJ2-2; D might be TRBD2 (5 bases). The CDR3 extends over 19 amino acids. Germline V gene data show CDR1 as SGHRS and CDR2 as YFSETQ. Trimming stripped 0 bases from V and 1 base from J, with 19 bases between. For the CDR3, the DNA is TGCGCCAGCAGCTTGGTAGGAACGGGGAGAGCACAGAACACCGGGGAGCTGTTTTTT. It encodes CASSLVGTGRAQNTGELFF.

This clonotype occurred a few times. This sequence joins TRBV7-3 and TRBJ2-2, with a possible D match to TRBD2 (5 bases). The CDR3 is made up of 14 amino acids. Germline loops: CDR1 SGHTA, CDR2 FQGTGA. Trimming took off 1 base at V and 6 bases at J, with 9 bases between the two ends. CDR3 nucleotides: TGTGCCAGCAGCTTAATGAGAGGGCCCGGGGAGCTGTTTTTT. Its translation: CASSLMRGPGELFF.

The genes are TRBV5-6 and TRBJ2-5, with TRBD1 as a possible D gene (5 bases). Germline V gene lookup returns CDR1 SGHDT and CDR2 YYEEEE. This CDR3 is 15 amino acids long. V dropped 5 bases and J dropped 0 bases, with 14 bases sitting between them. The CDR3 is CASSYDSPDQETQYF. Here the CDR3 DNA reads TGTGCCAGCAGTTACGACAGCCCCGACCAAGAGACCCAGTACTTC.

This clonotype has only a few counts. The chain has TRBV18 and TRBJ2-6, with D hard to call. V lost 3 bases, J lost 0 bases, and 12 bases lay in between. Germline CDR1 KGHSH, CDR2 LQKENI. The CDR3 runs 17 residues. The CDR3 loop is CASSPIWSSSGANVLTF. In DNA form, the CDR3 reads TGTGCCAGCTCACCTATCTGGTCGAGCTCTGGGGCCAACGTCCTGACTTTC. The complete variable domain, with remaining parts taken from reference TRBV18 and TRBJ2-6, reads NAGVMQNPRHLVRRRGQEARLRCSPMKGHSHVYWYRQLPEEGLKFMVYLQKENIIDESGMPKERFSAEFPKEGPSILRIQQVVRGDSAAYFCASSPIWSSSGANVLTFGAGSRLTVL.

The table lists this clonotype with a few counts. The V call is TRBV5-1, the J call TRBJ2-1; unclear D gene. V lost 1 base and J lost 0, with 11 bases in between. The CDR3 covers 16 residues. Germline V CDR1 and CDR2: SGHRS, YFSETQ. The CDR3 coding sequence is TGCGCCAGCAGCTTGCGTGCGGATAGCTCCTACAATGAGCAGTTCTTC. Its translation is CASSLRADSSYNEQFF. Using reference TRBV5-1 and TRBJ2-1 for the parts outside the CDR3, the full variable domain is KAGVTQTPRYLIKTRGQQVTLSCSPISGHRSVSWYQQTPGQGLQFLFEYFSETQRNKGNFPGRFSGRQFSNSRSEMNVSTLELGDSALYLCASSLRADSSYNEQFFGPGTRLTVL.

The V and J genes are TRBV7-9 and TRBJ1-5, with D tentatively TRBD1 (5 bases). This CDR3 is built from 15 residues. Trimming stripped 2 bases from V and 0 bases from J, with 8 bases between. CDR1 SEHNR and CDR2 FQNEAQ come from the germline V gene (reference sequence). The CDR3 loop is CASSLTDSSNQPQHF. CDR3 DNA: TGTGCCAGCAGCTTAACAGACAGTAGCAATCAGCCCCAGCATTTT.

Only one count was recorded for this clonotype. V is TRBV7-3 and J is TRBJ2-2; 9 nucleotides align to TRBD1. The CDR3 covers 16 residues. V dropped 5 bases and J dropped 7; count of bases not matched to a gene: 11. Per germline, CDR1 SGHTA and CDR2 FQGTGA. The CDR3 nucleotides are TGTGCCAGCAGCGAGAACCAACAGGGGGCGGGCGGGGAGCTGTTTTTT. As protein: CASSENQQGAGGELFF.

This clonotype was counted between two and nine times. This CDR3 is CASSLGVGEQYF. The CDR3 bases are TGTGCCAGCAGCTTAGGGGTGGGTGAGCAGTACTTC. This chain links TRBV7-2 with TRBJ2-7; D not resolved. The V gene's germline CDR1 is SGHTA and CDR2 FQGNSA. Trimming stripped 1 base from V and 7 bases from J, with 8 bases between. The CDR3 extends over 12 amino acids.

This clonotype is medium-sized. CDR3 DNA sequence: TGCAGCGTGGCCCCTAGCGGGGGAGCTGGAGAGACCCAGTACTTC. Amino acids: CSVAPSGGAGETQYF. The chain links TRBV29-1 to TRBJ2-5; 10 bases are shared with TRBD2. The CDR3 consists of 15 residues. Germline lookup yields CDR1 SQVTM and CDR2 ANQGSEA. Trimming removed 6 bases from V and 4 bases from J; junction bases left unmatched: 11.

This sequence joins TRBV7-6 and TRBJ2-3; D perhaps matches TRBD1 (6 bases). The germline gives CDR1 SGHVS, CDR2 FNYEAQ. The CDR3 extends over 17 amino acids. V shed 5 bases and J shed 2 bases, with 20 bases lying between them. CDR3 coding DNA: TGTGCCAGCAGCCCAAGGGGGATACCCACTACCACAGATACGCAGTATTTT. Amino acid sequence: CASSPRGIPTTTDTQYF. Full variable domain (rest looked up from reference TRBV7-6 and TRBJ2-3): GAGVSQSPRYKVTKRGQDVALRCDPISGHVSLYWYRQALGQGPEFLTYFNYEAQQDKSGLPNDRFSAERPEGSISTLTIQRTEQRDSAMYRCASSPRGIPTTTDTQYFGPGTRLTVL.

This sequence joins TRBV12-3 or TRBV12-4 and TRBJ2-5, with D possibly matching TRBD2 (5 bases). The CDR3 spans 13 residues. Deletions cut 6 bases from V and 2 bases from J, with 10 bases between. The CDR3: CASSNGDQETQYF. CDR3 DNA: TGTGCCAGCAGCAACGGGGATCAAGAGACCCAGTACTTC.